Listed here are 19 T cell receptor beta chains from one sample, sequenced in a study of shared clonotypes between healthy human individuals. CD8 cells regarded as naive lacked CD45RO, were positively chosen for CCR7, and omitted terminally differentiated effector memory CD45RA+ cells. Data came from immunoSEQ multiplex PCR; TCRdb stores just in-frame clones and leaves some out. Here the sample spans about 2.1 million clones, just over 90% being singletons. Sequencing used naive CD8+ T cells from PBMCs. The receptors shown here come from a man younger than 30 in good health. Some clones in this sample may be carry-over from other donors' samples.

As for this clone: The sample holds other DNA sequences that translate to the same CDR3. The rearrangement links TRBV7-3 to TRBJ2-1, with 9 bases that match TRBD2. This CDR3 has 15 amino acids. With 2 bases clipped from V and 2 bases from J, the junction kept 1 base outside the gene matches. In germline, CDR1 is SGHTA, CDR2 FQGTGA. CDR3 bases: TGTGCCAGCAGCTTAGGGACTAGCCCCTACAATGAGCAGTTCTTC. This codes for CASSLGTSPYNEQFF.

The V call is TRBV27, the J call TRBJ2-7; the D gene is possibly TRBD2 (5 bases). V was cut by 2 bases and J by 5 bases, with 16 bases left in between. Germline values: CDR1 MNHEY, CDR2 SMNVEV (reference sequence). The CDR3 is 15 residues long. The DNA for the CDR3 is TGTGCCAGCAGTTTACCCGGAGGAAGGATGCACGAGCAGTACTTC. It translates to CASSLPGGRMHEQYF.

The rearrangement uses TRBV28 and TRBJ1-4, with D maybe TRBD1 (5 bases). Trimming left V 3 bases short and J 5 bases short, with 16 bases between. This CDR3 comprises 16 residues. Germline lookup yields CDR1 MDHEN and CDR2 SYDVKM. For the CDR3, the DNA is TGTGCCAGCAGTTTTACGAGGACTGGGGGGAATGAAAAACTGTTTTTT. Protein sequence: CASSFTRTGGNEKLFF.

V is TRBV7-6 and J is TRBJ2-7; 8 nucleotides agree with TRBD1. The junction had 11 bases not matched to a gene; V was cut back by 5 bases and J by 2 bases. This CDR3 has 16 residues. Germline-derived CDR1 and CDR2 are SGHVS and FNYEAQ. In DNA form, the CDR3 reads TGTGCCAGCAGCCGACATGACAGGGGCCAACCCTACGAGCAGTACTTC. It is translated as CASSRHDRGQPYEQYF.

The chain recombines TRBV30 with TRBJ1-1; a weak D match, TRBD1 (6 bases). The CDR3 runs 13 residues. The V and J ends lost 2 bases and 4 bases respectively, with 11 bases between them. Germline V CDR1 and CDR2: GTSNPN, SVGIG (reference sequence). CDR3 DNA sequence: TGTGCCTGGAGTCAGGGGTATGGCACTGAAGCTTTCTTT. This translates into CAWSQGYGTEAFF.

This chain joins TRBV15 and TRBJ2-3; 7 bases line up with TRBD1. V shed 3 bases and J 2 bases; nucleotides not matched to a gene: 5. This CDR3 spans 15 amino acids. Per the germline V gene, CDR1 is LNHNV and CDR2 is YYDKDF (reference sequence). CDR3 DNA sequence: TGTGCCACCAGCAGTACAACAGGGGACACAGATACGCAGTATTTT. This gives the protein CATSSTTGDTDTQYF.

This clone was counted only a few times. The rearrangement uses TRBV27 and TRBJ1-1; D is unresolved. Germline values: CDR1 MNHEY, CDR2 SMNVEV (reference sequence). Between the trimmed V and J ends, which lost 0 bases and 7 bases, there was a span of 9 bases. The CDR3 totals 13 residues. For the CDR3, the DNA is TGTGCCAGCAGTTTATCGGATTTGGATGAAGCTTTCTTT. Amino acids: CASSLSDLDEAFF.

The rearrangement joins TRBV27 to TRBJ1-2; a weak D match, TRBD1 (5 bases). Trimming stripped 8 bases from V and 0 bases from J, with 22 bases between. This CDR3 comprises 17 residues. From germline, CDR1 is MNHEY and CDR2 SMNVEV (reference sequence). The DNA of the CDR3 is TGTGCCAGCGCATTTCGAGAAGGGACGGCGCCTAACTATGGCTACACCTTC. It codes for CASAFREGTAPNYGYTF.

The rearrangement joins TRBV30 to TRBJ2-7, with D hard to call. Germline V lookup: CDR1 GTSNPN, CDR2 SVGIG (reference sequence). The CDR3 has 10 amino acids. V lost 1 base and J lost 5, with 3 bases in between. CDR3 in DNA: TGTGCCTGGAGTGGCCACGAGCAGTACTTC. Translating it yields CAWSGHEQYF. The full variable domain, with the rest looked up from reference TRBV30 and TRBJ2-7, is SQTIHQWPATLVQPVGSPLSLECTVEGTSNPNLYWYRQAAGRGLQLLFYSVGIGQISSEVPQNLSASRPQDRQFILSSKKLLLSDSGFYLCAWSGHEQYFGPGTRLTVT.

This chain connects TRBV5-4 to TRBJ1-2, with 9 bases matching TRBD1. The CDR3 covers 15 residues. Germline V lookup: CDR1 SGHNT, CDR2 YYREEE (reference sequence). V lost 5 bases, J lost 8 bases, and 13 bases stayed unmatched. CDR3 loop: CASSPPKQGARGYTF. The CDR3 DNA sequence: TGTGCCAGCAGTCCACCCAAACAGGGGGCGAGGGGCTACACCTTC.

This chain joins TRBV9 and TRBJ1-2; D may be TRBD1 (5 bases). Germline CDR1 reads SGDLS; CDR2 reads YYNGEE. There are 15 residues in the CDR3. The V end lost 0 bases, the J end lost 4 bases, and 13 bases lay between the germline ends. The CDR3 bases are TGTGCCAGCAGCGTAGCCGGGACGCCCCTCTATGGCTACACCTTC. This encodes CASSVAGTPLYGYTF. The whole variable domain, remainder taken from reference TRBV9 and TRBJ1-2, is DSGVTQTPKHLITATGQRVTLRCSPRSGDLSVYWYQQSLDQGLQFLIQYYNGEERAKGNILERFSAQQFPDLHSELNLSSLELGDSALYFCASSVAGTPLYGYTFGSGTRLTVV.

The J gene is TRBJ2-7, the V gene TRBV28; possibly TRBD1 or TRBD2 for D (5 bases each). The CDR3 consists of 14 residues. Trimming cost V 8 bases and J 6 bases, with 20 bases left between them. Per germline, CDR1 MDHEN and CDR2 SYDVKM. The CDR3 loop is CASQTPGPGAEQYF. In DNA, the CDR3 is TGTGCCAGCCAAACCCCGGGACCTGGGGCCGAGCAGTACTTC.

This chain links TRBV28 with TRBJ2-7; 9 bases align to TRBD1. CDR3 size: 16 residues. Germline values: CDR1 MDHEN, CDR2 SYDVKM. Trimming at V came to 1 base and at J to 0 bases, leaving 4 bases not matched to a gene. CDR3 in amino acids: CASSLSRDRVSYEQYF. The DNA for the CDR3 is TGTGCCAGCAGTTTATCCCGGGACAGGGTCTCCTACGAGCAGTACTTC.

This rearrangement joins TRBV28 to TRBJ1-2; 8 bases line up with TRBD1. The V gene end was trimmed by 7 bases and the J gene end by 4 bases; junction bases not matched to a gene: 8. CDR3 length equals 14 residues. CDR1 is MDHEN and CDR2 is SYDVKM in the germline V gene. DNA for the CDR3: TGTGCCAGCATCCTAGCCGGGACAGGCTATGGCTACACCTTC. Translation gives CASILAGTGYGYTF.

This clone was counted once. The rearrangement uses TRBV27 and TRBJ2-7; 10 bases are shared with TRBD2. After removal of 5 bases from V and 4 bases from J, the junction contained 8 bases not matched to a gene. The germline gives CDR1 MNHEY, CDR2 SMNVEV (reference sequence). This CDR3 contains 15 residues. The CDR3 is CASSHQAGGPYEQYF. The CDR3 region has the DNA TGTGCCAGCAGTCACCAAGCGGGAGGGCCTTACGAGCAGTACTTC.

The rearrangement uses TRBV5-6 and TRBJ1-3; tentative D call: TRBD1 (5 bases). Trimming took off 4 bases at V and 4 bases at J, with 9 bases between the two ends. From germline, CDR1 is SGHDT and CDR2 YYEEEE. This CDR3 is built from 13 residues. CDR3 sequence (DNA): TGTGCCAGCAGCGGATGGACAGGAAACACCATATATTTT. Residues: CASSGWTGNTIYF.

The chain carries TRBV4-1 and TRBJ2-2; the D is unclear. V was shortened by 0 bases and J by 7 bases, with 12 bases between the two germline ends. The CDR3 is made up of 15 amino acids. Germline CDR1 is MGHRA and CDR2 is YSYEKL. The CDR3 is CASSQDSLSGGELFF. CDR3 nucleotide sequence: TGCGCCAGCAGCCAAGATTCGCTTTCGGGCGGGGAGCTGTTTTTT.

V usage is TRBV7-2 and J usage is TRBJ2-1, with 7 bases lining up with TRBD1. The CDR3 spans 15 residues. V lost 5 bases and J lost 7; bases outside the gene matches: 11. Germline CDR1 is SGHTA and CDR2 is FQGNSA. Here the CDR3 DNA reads TGTGCCAGCAGCCCCGGACAGGCCCCTTTGAATGAGCAGTTCTTC. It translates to CASSPGQAPLNEQFF.

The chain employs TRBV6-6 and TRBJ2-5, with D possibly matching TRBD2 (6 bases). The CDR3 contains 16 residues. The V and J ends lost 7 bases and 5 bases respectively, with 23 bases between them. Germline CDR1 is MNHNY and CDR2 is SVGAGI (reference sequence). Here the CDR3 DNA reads TGTGCCAGCACTCTTCAACCGCGGGACGTGTGGGAGACCCAGTACTTC. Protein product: CASTLQPRDVWETQYF.